Listed below are T cell receptor beta chains from one sample, sequenced in a study of blood T cell repertoires in COVID-19. Using immunoSEQ multiplex PCR, the repertoire was profiled, and TCRdb retains in-frame clones only, with some absent. Seen here are about 150,000 clones, roughly three quarters observed once, and the top ten hold 8.6%. Source material: peripheral blood. These TCRs come from a man aged 45 to 65 with active or convalescent COVID-19. Each CDR3 is given with its conserved first and last residue. The D gene is left open where the match is weak. Part of the rows lack a size; the others show once, few, many or a class for expanded clones.

CDR3aa: CSASAGGTAEAFF; CDR3nt: TGCAGTGCTAGTGCAGGGGGTACGGCTGAAGCTTTCTTT; v_gene: TRBV20-1; d_gene: TRBD1; j_gene: TRBJ1-1; abundance: NA
CDR3aa: CASSNLRTKDTDTQYF; CDR3nt: TGTGCCAGCAGCAATCTTCGGACTAAGGACACAGATACGCAGTATTTT; v_gene: TRBV5-8; d_gene: NA; j_gene: TRBJ2-3; abundance: NA
CDR3aa: CASSSFRDRGSSPLHF; CDR3nt: TGTGCCAGCAGTTCCTTCCGGGACAGGGGGAGTTCACCCCTCCACTTT; v_gene: TRBV6-6; d_gene: TRBD1; j_gene: TRBJ1-6; abundance: NA
CDR3aa: CASPNGGSSDTQYF; CDR3nt: TGTGCCAGCCCCAATGGCGGGAGCTCAGATACGCAGTATTTT; v_gene: TRBV19; d_gene: TRBD2; j_gene: TRBJ2-3; abundance: NA
CDR3aa: CAISESMGGTTYEQYF; CDR3nt: TGTGCCATCAGTGAGTCGATGGGGGGGACAACCTACGAGCAGTACTTC; v_gene: TRBV10-3; d_gene: NA; j_gene: TRBJ2-7; abundance: few
CDR3aa: CASSLAGSNYEQYF; CDR3nt: TGCGCCAGCAGCTTGGCGGGTAGCAACTACGAGCAGTACTTC; v_gene: TRBV5-1; d_gene: NA; j_gene: TRBJ2-7; abundance: NA
CDR3aa: CSVNIGDRDYGYTF; CDR3nt: TGCAGCGTGAATATAGGAGACAGAGACTATGGCTACACCTTC; v_gene: TRBV29-1; d_gene: NA; j_gene: TRBJ1-2; abundance: few
CDR3aa: CASTVGGLDTEAFF; CDR3nt: TGTGCCAGCACAGTCGGGGGGCTTGACACTGAAGCTTTCTTT; v_gene: TRBV28; d_gene: NA; j_gene: TRBJ1-1; abundance: NA
CDR3aa: CASSPGQGQPQHF; CDR3nt: TGTGCCAGCTCACCGGGACAGGGCCAGCCCCAGCATTTT; v_gene: TRBV18; d_gene: TRBD1; j_gene: TRBJ1-5; abundance: NA
CDR3aa: CASSLSPGELFF; CDR3nt: TGCGCCAGCAGCCTTAGTCCGGGGGAGCTGTTTTTT; v_gene: TRBV4-1; d_gene: NA; j_gene: TRBJ2-2; abundance: many
CDR3aa: CASSAGTSGINEQFF; CDR3nt: TGTGCCAGCAGCGCTGGGACTAGCGGGATAAATGAGCAGTTCTTC; v_gene: TRBV9; d_gene: TRBD2; j_gene: TRBJ2-1; abundance: once
CDR3aa: CASSSTMARAEAFF; CDR3nt: TGCGCCAGCAGCTCCACAATGGCCAGGGCGGAAGCTTTCTTT; v_gene: TRBV5-1; d_gene: NA; j_gene: TRBJ1-1; abundance: NA
CDR3aa: CASRSLTGFTYEQYF; CDR3nt: TGTGCCAGCAGATCTCTCACAGGGTTCACCTACGAGCAGTACTTC; v_gene: TRBV6-5; d_gene: NA; j_gene: TRBJ2-7; abundance: NA
CDR3aa: CASTHPSGRVNEQFF; CDR3nt: TGTGCCAGTACCCACCCGTCCGGGAGGGTTAATGAGCAGTTCTTC; v_gene: TRBV19; d_gene: TRBD2; j_gene: TRBJ2-1; abundance: NA
CDR3aa: CASSPQGTSTDTQYF; CDR3nt: TGTGCCAGCAGCCCCCAGGGAACTAGCACAGATACGCAGTATTTT; v_gene: TRBV28; d_gene: NA; j_gene: TRBJ2-3; abundance: NA
CDR3aa: CASSYPFSAVQETQYF; CDR3nt: TGTGCCAGCAGTTACCCTTTTTCAGCGGTCCAAGAGACCCAGTACTTC; v_gene: TRBV6-2/TRBV6-3; d_gene: NA; j_gene: TRBJ2-5; abundance: NA
CDR3aa: CATRQTSGGNEQFF; CDR3nt: TGCGCCACCCGACAGACTAGCGGGGGGAATGAGCAGTTCTTC; v_gene: TRBV5-1; d_gene: TRBD2; j_gene: TRBJ2-1; abundance: NA
CDR3aa: CASSTGSSVYEQYF; CDR3nt: TGTGCCAGCAGCACGGGATCTAGCGTTTACGAGCAGTACTTC; v_gene: TRBV5-4; d_gene: NA; j_gene: TRBJ2-7; abundance: few
CDR3aa: CASSSPRGLAGGLGNEQFF; CDR3nt: TGTGCCAGCAGCTCCCCCCGGGGACTAGCGGGGGGTCTGGGGAATGAGCAGTTCTTC; v_gene: TRBV7-2; d_gene: TRBD2; j_gene: TRBJ2-1; abundance: NA
CDR3aa: CASSQEGLAVETQYF; CDR3nt: TGTGCCAGCAGCCAAGAGGGACTAGCCGTAGAGACCCAGTACTTC; v_gene: TRBV3-1/TRBV3-2; d_gene: TRBD2; j_gene: TRBJ2-5; abundance: NA
CDR3aa: CACDSSGANVLTF; CDR3nt: TGTGCCTGTGACTCCTCTGGGGCCAACGTCCTGACTTTC; v_gene: TRBV30; d_gene: NA; j_gene: TRBJ2-6; abundance: once
CDR3aa: CASSFGGLRTDTQYF; CDR3nt: TGTGCCAGCAGCTTCGGCGGGCTCCGCACAGATACGCAGTATTTT; v_gene: TRBV11-2; d_gene: NA; j_gene: TRBJ2-3; abundance: NA
CDR3aa: CASSDDRGPYNSPLHF; CDR3nt: TGTGCCAGCAGCGACGACAGGGGTCCCTATAATTCACCCCTCCACTTT; v_gene: TRBV7-8; d_gene: TRBD1; j_gene: TRBJ1-6; abundance: NA
CDR3aa: CASSSDTPLEGYGYTF; CDR3nt: TGTGCCAGCAGCTCTGATACCCCCCTTGAGGGCTATGGCTACACCTTC; v_gene: TRBV7-2; d_gene: NA; j_gene: TRBJ1-2; abundance: NA
CDR3aa: CASSFSGTGNEKLFF; CDR3nt: TGTGCCAGCAGCTTTTCAGGGACAGGGAATGAAAAACTGTTTTTT; v_gene: TRBV6-5; d_gene: TRBD1; j_gene: TRBJ1-4; abundance: NA